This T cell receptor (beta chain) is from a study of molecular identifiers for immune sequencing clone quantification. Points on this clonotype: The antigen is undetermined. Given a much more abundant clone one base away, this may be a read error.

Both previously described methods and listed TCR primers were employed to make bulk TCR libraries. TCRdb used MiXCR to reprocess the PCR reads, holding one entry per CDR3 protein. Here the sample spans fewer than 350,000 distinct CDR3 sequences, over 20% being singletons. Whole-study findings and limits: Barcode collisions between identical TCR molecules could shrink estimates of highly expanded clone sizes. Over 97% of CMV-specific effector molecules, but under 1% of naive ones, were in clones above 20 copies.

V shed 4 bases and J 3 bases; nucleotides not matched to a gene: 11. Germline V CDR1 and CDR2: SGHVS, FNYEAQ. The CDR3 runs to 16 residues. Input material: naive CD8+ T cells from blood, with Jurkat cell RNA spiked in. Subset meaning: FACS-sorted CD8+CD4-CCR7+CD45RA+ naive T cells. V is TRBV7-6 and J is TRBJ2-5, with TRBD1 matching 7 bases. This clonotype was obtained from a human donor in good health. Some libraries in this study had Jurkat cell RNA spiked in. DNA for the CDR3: TGTGCCAGCAGCTCCTGGCGTGGACAGGCCAAAGAGACCCAGTACTTC. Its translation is CASSSWRGQAKETQYF.